The T cell receptor beta chain described here comes from a study of blood T cell repertoires in COVID-19. Study summary: Sites across the United States, Italy and Spain contributed samples from acute and convalescent COVID-19.

Participants were aged roughly 18 to 100 years from approximately 23 US areas. In the authors' methods: Using reference gene primer amplification, nucleated cell counts were estimated. The method was immunoSEQ multiplex PCR; TCRdb's version includes in-frame clones alone and lacks a portion of them. V and J calls and clone size are given by that table; D and trimming were obtained from the DNA. The repertoire has under 350,000 clones, just over 85% of them found once; the top ten carry roughly 4.2%. In this sample, this clone turned up a few times. The CDR3 totals 14 residues. CDR1 MDHEN and CDR2 SYDVKM come from the germline V gene. Unmatched junction bases numbered 7, after V lost 6 bases and J lost 4 bases.

The origin of this receptor is a woman in her thirties or forties with acute COVID-19. Sequenced sample: PBMCs or T cells enriched from blood (not recorded which). The chain joins TRBV28 to TRBJ1-2; the match to TRBD1 covers 8 bases. CDR3 DNA: TGTGCCAGCAGCGACAGGGGCCCGTTCTATGGCTACACCTTC. Encoded protein: CASSDRGPFYGYTF.